Listed here is a single TCR beta chain. Per the original data handling: Estimates of nucleated cell counts were drawn from the amplification of reference gene primers. Clones were read by immunoSEQ multiplex PCR, and TCRdb kept only the in-frame ones, dropping some. D and trimming were read from the DNA, whereas the V and J calls and clone size are those reported in that table. The sample holds 250,000 to 350,000 clones, 86% seen once. The record originates from a study of blood T cell repertoires in COVID-19. About the research overall: Acute and convalescent COVID-19 specimens originated in the United States, Italy and Spain.

V gave up 2 bases and J gave up 8 bases, with 6 bases separating them. Germline V gives CDR1 MNHEY, CDR2 SVGAGI. The CDR3 has 12 amino acids. Followed over time, Seattle patients had been enrolled while infection was active. The origin of this receptor is a woman aged 70 to 79 with COVID-19, enrolled during active disease. The J gene is TRBJ2-2, the V gene TRBV6-5; D call uncertain. The specimen sequenced was peripheral blood. CDR3: CASSYGPGELFF. CDR3 DNA sequence: TGTGCCAGCAGTTACGGGCCAGGGGAGCTGTTTTTT.